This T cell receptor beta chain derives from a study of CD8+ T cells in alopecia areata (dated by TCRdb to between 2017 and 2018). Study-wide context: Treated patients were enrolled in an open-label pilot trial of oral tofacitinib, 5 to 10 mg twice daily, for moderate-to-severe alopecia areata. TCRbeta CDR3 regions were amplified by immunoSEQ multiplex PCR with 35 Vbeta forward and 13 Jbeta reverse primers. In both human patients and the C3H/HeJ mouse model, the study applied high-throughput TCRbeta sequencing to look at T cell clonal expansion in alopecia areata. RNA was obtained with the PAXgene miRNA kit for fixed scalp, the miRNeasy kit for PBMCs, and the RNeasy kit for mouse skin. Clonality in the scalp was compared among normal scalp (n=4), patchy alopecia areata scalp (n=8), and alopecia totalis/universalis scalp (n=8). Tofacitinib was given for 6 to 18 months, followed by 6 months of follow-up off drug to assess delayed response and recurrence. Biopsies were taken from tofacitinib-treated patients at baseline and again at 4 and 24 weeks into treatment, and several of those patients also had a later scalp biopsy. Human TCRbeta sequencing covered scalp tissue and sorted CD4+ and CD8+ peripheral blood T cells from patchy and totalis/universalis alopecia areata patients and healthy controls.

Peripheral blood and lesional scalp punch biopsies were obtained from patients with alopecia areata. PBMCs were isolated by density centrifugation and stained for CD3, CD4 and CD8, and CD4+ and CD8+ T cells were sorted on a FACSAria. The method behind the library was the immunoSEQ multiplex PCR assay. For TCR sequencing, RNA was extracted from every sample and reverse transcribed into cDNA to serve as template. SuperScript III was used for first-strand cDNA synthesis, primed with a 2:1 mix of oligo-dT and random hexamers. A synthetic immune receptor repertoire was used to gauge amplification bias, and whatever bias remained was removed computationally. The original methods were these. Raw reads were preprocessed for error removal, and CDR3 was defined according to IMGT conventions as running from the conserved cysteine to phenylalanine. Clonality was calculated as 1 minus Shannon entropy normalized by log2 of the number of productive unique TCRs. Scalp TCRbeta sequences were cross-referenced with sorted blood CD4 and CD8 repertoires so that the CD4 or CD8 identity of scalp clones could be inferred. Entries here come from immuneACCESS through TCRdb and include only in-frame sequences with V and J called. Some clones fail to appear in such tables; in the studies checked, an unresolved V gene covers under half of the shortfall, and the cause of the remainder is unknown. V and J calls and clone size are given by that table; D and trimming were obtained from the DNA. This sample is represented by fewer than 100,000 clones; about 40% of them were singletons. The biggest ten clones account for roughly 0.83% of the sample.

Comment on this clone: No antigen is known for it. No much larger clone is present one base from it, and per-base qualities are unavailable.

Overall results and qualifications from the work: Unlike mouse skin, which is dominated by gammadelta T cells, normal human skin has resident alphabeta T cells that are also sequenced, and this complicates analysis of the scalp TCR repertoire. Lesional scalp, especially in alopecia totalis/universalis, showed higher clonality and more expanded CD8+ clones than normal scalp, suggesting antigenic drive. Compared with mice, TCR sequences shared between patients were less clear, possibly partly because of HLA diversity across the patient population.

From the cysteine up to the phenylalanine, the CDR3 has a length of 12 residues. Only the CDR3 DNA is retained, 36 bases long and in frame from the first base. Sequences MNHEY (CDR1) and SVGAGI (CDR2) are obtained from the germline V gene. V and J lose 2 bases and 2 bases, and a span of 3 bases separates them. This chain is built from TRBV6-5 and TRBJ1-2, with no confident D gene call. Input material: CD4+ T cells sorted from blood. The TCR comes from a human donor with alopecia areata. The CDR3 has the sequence CASSYRNYGYTF. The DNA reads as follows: TGTGCCAGCAGTTACAGAAACTATGGCTACACCTTC.